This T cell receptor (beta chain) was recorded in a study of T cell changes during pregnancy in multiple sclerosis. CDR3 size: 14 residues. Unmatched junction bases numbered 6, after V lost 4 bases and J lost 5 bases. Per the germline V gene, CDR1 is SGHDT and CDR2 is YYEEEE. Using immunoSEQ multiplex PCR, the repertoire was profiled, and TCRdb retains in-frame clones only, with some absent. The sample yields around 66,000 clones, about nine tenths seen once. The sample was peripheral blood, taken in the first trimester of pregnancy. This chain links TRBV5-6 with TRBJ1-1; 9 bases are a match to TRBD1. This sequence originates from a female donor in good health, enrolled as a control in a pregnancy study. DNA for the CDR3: TGTGCCAGCAGCCATATCGACAGGGGGACTGAAGCTTTCTTT. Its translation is CASSHIDRGTEAFF.